The clone carrying this T cell receptor (beta chain) was seen many times. Its antigen is not identified. One entry per CDR3 protein results from TCRdb running MiXCR on the multiplex PCR reads. The sample holds about 80,000 distinct CDR3 sequences; about 21% are singletons and the top ten take around 2.4%. V lost 1 base to trimming and J lost 3 bases, with 13 bases between them. CDR3 length: 15 residues. Germline loops: CDR1 LGHNA, CDR2 YSLEER. Breast cancer patients provided tissue from their axillary draining lymph nodes. This entry belongs to a study of breast tumors, draining lymph nodes, adjacent tissues. Notes on the study in general: Luminal-like breast cancer showed significantly higher tumor–nontumor repertoire similarity than basal-like.

The origin of this receptor is a female donor with breast cancer. Some clones in this sample may be carry-over from other donors' samples. This chain uses TRBV4-3 with TRBJ2-7, with a possible D match to TRBD1 (6 bases). Sequencing was done on a sample of axillary lymph node tissue. The CDR3 sequence is CASSQAATGNYEQYF. The CDR3 DNA sequence: TGCGCCAGCAGCCAAGCCGCGACAGGCAACTACGAGCAGTACTTC.